The 25 T cell receptor beta chains given below trace back to one sample, sequenced in a study of control samples from healthy donors and cancer patients (dated by TCRdb to 2018 to 2020). The library was made by the immunoSEQ multiplex PCR assay. The source is immuneACCESS, and TCRdb retained only in-frame sequences with V and J called. Part of the clones is not carried over; for the studies checked, unresolved V genes explain less than half of this, and the remainder is unexplained. The sample contains approximately 120,000 clones, more than 85% of them found a single time. The top ten constitute roughly 18% of the sample. Material: blood. Every receptor here comes from a woman in her forties or fifties in good health.

This chain connects TRBV7-9 to TRBJ1-6; unclear D gene. Deletions cut 6 bases from V and 0 bases from J, with 6 bases between. CDR3 length: 14 residues. Germline loops: CDR1 SEHNR, CDR2 FQNEAQ (reference sequence). CDR3 DNA: TGTGCCAGCAGGCCGAGCTCCTATAATTCACCCCTCCACTTT. Translating it yields CASRPSSYNSPLHF.

The V call is TRBV9, the J call TRBJ2-3; 7 bases fit TRBD1. This CDR3 has 14 amino acids. CDR1 and CDR2 from the germline V gene are SGDLS and YYNGEE. With 9 bases clipped from V and 4 bases from J, the junction kept 11 bases outside the gene matches. The CDR3 nucleotides are TGTGCCACCTCCACGACAGGGAGCGCAGATACGCAGTATTTT. Its protein product is CATSTTGSADTQYF.

CDR3 DNA: TGTGCCAGCAGCTTAACCCCAGGGACGGACACCGGGGAGCTGTTTTTT. Its protein product is CASSLTPGTDTGELFF. This rearrangement joins TRBV7-3 to TRBJ2-2; D might be TRBD1 or TRBD2, each matching 5 bases. V lost 0 bases and J 3 bases, leaving 11 bases between the germline ends. Germline V lookup: CDR1 SGHTA, CDR2 FQGTGA. This CDR3 spans 16 amino acids.

This chain connects TRBV29-1 to TRBJ2-7; unclear D gene. The CDR3 consists of 15 residues. Looked up from germline, CDR1 is SQVTM and CDR2 is ANQGSEA. The CDR3 region has the DNA TGCAGTCCCGCCCCCCCTAGAGCCAGGCCCTACGAGCAGTACTTC. Protein product: CSPAPPRARPYEQYF.

This chain joins TRBV5-4 and TRBJ1-1, with unresolved D. Trimming cost V 0 bases and J 5 bases, with 11 bases left between them. Germline CDR1 SGHNT, CDR2 YYREEE (reference sequence). CDR3 length equals 14 residues. The CDR3 reads CASSLDRARTEAFF. The CDR3 nucleotides are TGTGCCAGCAGCTTGGATAGGGCTCGAACTGAAGCTTTCTTT.

This clone was seen only a few times. CDR3: CASSEYTGDYEQYF. CDR3 DNA sequence: TGTGCCAGCAGTGAATATACGGGCGACTACGAGCAGTACTTC. This chain connects TRBV25-1 to TRBJ2-7; no definite D call. This CDR3 is built from 14 residues. Trimming pared 0 bases from V and 3 bases from J, leaving 9 bases between. Germline assignment: CDR1 MGHDK and CDR2 SYGVNS.

The rearrangement uses TRBV6-6 and TRBJ2-2; tentative D call: TRBD1 (6 bases). Between the trimmed V and J ends, which lost 0 bases and 8 bases, there was a span of 7 bases. Germline V CDR1 and CDR2: MNHNY, SVGAGI (reference sequence). The CDR3 length is 13 residues. The CDR3, as DNA: TGTGCCAGCAGTTACTCGAGGGGGGGGGAGCTGTTTTTT. Translating it yields CASSYSRGGELFF.

The rearrangement links TRBV5-6 to TRBJ2-5; D is possibly TRBD1 (6 bases). The V gene lost 0 bases and the J gene lost 2 bases, with 14 bases spanning the gap. CDR1 is SGHDT, CDR2 YYEEEE, per germline. The CDR3 runs 16 residues. Here the CDR3 reads CASSLVYSGEQETQYF. DNA of the CDR3: TGTGCCAGCAGCTTGGTATACTCAGGGGAACAAGAGACCCAGTACTTC.

The gene calls are TRBV3-1 (or the pseudogene TRBV3-2) and TRBJ1-3, with D possibly matching TRBD1 (5 bases). The CDR3 extends over 15 amino acids. Germline values: CDR1 LGHDT, CDR2 YNNKEL (reference sequence). The germline V and J ends were trimmed by 5 bases and 0 bases, with 11 bases remaining between them. This CDR3 is CASSDGGYSGNTIYF. The CDR3, as DNA: TGTGCCAGCAGCGACGGGGGTTACTCTGGAAACACCATATATTTT.

V usage is TRBV7-9 and J usage is TRBJ2-5; TRBD2 matches 7 bases. Germline values: CDR1 SEHNR, CDR2 FQNEAQ (reference sequence). Trimming took 3 bases from V and 1 from J; bases not matched to a gene: 5. The CDR3 covers 15 residues. CDR3 DNA: TGTGCCAGCAGCTTGGGCGGGGGTTTCCAAGAGACCCAGTACTTC. Translation: CASSLGGGFQETQYF.

This chain uses TRBV7-3 with TRBJ1-1; no definite D call. Germline CDR1 is SGHTA and CDR2 is FQGTGA. CDR3 length equals 13 residues. The ends were cut back, 3 bases at V and 1 base at J, with 6 bases in the middle. The CDR3 DNA sequence: TGTGCCAGCAGCTTGCCAGAGAACACTGAAGCTTTCTTT. Translating it yields CASSLPENTEAFF.

This sequence joins TRBV7-3 and TRBJ1-6; no clear D. CDR3 length: 14 amino acids. Trimming removed 1 base from V and 10 bases from J, with 11 bases in between. The germline V gene has CDR1 SGHTA and CDR2 FQGTGA. The DNA of the CDR3 is TGTGCCAGCAGCTTAAGCTACAGCCAATCACCCCTCCACTTT. Translating it yields CASSLSYSQSPLHF.

The chain recombines TRBV11-3 with TRBJ2-7, with 9 bases that match TRBD1. The V gene's germline CDR1 is SGHNT and CDR2 YENEEA. J gave up 3 bases and V 5 bases, and 2 bases lay outside the gene matches. The CDR3 length is 13 residues. The CDR3 DNA reads TGTGCCAGCAGCCCGGGACAGGGCTACGAGCAGTACTTC. Translated, it gives CASSPGQGYEQYF.

V is TRBV3-1 (or the pseudogene TRBV3-2) and J is TRBJ1-4; D unresolved. The CDR3 is made up of 16 amino acids. The V end was cut by 0 bases, the J end by 8 bases, with 16 bases between. Germline values: CDR1 LGHDT, CDR2 YNNKEL (reference sequence). The CDR3 sequence is CASSQENTEVFEKLFF. The CDR3 DNA follows: TGTGCCAGCAGCCAAGAGAATACGGAGGTTTTCGAAAAACTGTTTTTT.

The rearrangement joins TRBV11-2 to TRBJ2-7, with TRBD1 matching 10 bases. Unmatched junction bases numbered 7, after V lost 6 bases and J lost 2 bases. The CDR3 is made up of 15 amino acids. Germline V CDR1 and CDR2: SGHAT, FQNNGV. The CDR3 spells CASSSPGQGTYEQYF. CDR3 DNA sequence: TGTGCCAGCAGTTCCCCGGGACAGGGGACCTACGAGCAGTACTTC. Looking up the rest from reference TRBV11-2 and TRBJ2-7 gives the full variable domain: EAGVAQSPRYKIIEKRQSVAFWCNPISGHATLYWYQQILGQGPKLLIQFQNNGVVDDSQLPKDRFSAERLKGVDSTLKIQPAKLEDSAVYLCASSSPGQGTYEQYFGPGTRLTVT.

This clone was detected once. The chain combines TRBV5-1 with TRBJ1-2; weak D call: TRBD1 (5 bases). Germline-derived CDR1 and CDR2 are SGHRS and YFSETQ. Trimming pared 4 bases from V and 4 bases from J, leaving 11 bases between. The CDR3 is 13 amino acids. As DNA, the CDR3 is TGCGCCAGCAGCGGGCAGGGTGGCTATGGCTACACCTTC. The encoded protein is CASSGQGGYGYTF.

The chain carries TRBV5-1 and TRBJ1-2; D remains ambiguous. Trimming removed 3 bases at V and 0 bases at J, with 18 bases between. Per germline, CDR1 SGHRS and CDR2 YFSETQ. CDR3 length equals 17 residues. This CDR3 is CASSYDSPLGTNYGYTF. CDR3 in DNA: TGCGCCAGCAGCTACGACTCCCCTTTGGGGACTAACTATGGCTACACCTTC.

The chain has TRBV6-5 and TRBJ2-7; no firm D call. V lost 5 bases to trimming and J lost 4 bases, with 18 bases between them. Germline V gene sequence: CDR1 MNHEY, CDR2 SVGAGI. This CDR3 has 15 residues. The CDR3: CASSPRPMGPYEQYV. The CDR3 nucleotides are TGTGCCAGCAGTCCCCGCCCAATGGGTCCATACGAGCAGTACGTC.

This chain connects TRBV7-2 to TRBJ1-2; D call uncertain. This CDR3 comprises 16 residues. V dropped 0 bases and J dropped 8 bases, with 19 bases sitting between them. Looked up from germline, CDR1 is SGHTA and CDR2 is FQGNSA. CDR3 DNA sequence: TGTGCCAGCAGCTTAGCGAAGAGGAGAGGTCAGGCCGGCTACACCTTC. Translating it yields CASSLAKRRGQAGYTF.

The CDR3 coding sequence is TGTGCCAGCAGTTACTCCCTCGTCTCGGAATCCGGGGAGCTGTTTTTT. It encodes CASSYSLVSESGELFF. This sequence joins TRBV6-2 or TRBV6-3 and TRBJ2-2; unclear D gene. The CDR3 extends over 16 amino acids. Germline CDR1 is MNHEY and CDR2 is SVGEGT. Trimming removed 0 bases at V and 6 bases at J, with 14 bases between.

The J gene is TRBJ1-3, the V gene TRBV5-6, with TRBD1 as a possible D gene (6 bases). Germline loops: CDR1 SGHDT, CDR2 YYEEEE. Trimming cost V 4 bases and J 4 bases, with 15 bases left between them. The CDR3 covers 15 residues. The CDR3 DNA sequence: TGTGCCAGCAGCAGGGGGGGAGGGCAAGGAAACACCATATATTTT. Translated, it gives CASSRGGGQGNTIYF.

In this sample, this clone turned up once. This chain joins TRBV7-8 and TRBJ2-3; weak D call: TRBD1 (5 bases). Trimming removed 5 bases at V and 2 bases at J, with 11 bases between. The CDR3 covers 14 residues. CDR1 is SGHVS, CDR2 FQNEAQ, per germline. Written as DNA, the CDR3 is TGTGCCAGCAGCCTACAGACAGTCACAGATACGCAGTATTTT. Amino acid sequence: CASSLQTVTDTQYF.

The V call is TRBV9, the J call TRBJ2-3, with 8 bases identical to TRBD2. The CDR3 length is 15 residues. The V gene end was trimmed by 4 bases and the J gene end by 2 bases; junction bases not matched to a gene: 6. The germline V gene has CDR1 SGDLS and CDR2 YYNGEE. DNA of the CDR3: TGTGCCAGCAGCACGGGGGGGGCCCCCACAGATACGCAGTATTTT. This encodes CASSTGGAPTDTQYF.

The V and J genes are TRBV7-2 and TRBJ2-5, with D maybe TRBD2 (6 bases). Trimming shortened V by 5 bases and J by 4 bases, and 11 bases separated the two germline ends. Germline-derived CDR1 and CDR2 are SGHTA and FQGNSA. CDR3 size: 13 residues. The CDR3 sequence is CASSRGVGETQYF. CDR3 bases: TGTGCCAGCAGCCGCGGGGTGGGAGAGACCCAGTACTTC.

V gene TRBV30 combines with J gene TRBJ1-6, with TRBD1 as a possible D gene (5 bases). Germline CDR1 GTSNPN, CDR2 SVGIG (reference sequence). The CDR3 contains 14 residues. The V and J ends lost 1 base and 5 bases respectively, with 9 bases between them. DNA of the CDR3: TGTGCCTGGAGTGATTCGGGGGATAATTCACCCCTCCACTTT. Its protein is CAWSDSGDNSPLHF. The full variable domain, with the rest looked up from reference TRBV30 and TRBJ1-6, is SQTIHQWPATLVQPVGSPLSLECTVEGTSNPNLYWYRQAAGRGLQLLFYSVGIGQISSEVPQNLSASRPQDRQFILSSKKLLLSDSGFYLCAWSDSGDNSPLHFGNGTRLTVT.